The source of this T cell receptor (beta chain) is a study of CD8 T cells in ankylosing spondylitis. Molecular-barcoded quantitative 5'-RACE produced these TCR beta libraries. TCRdb reprocessed the 5' RACE reads with MiXCR, giving one entry per CDR3 protein. The repertoire consists of around 130,000 distinct CDR3 sequences, with 15% to 20% occurring once and the leading ten covering around a third. CDR3 length: 18 residues. V trimming: 1 base; J trimming: 4 bases; junction bases outside the gene matches: 14. Germline CDR1 is LGHNA and CDR2 is YSLEER. Broader study findings: Earlier literature documents some of the motif variants in reactive arthritis synovial fluid and blood. Within ankylosing spondylitis blood, a TCR beta motif made up of roughly eight highly homologous variants appeared to be characteristic. Clones tied to disease were said to be significantly enriched in matched ankylosing spondylitis synovial fluid.

As to this clonotype: Its antigen is not identified.

Material for sequencing was blood, either unsorted or a sorted T cell fraction (not recorded which). The chain uses TRBV4-3 and TRBJ2-7; 9 bases match TRBD2. This TCR came from a male donor with ankylosing spondylitis. This CDR3 reads CASSQGRSGLAITYEQYF. For the CDR3, the DNA is TGCGCCAGCAGCCAAGGAAGGAGCGGACTAGCGATAACATACGAGCAGTACTTC.